A single sample is the source of the 16 T cell receptor beta chains below, sequenced in a study of T cells in Graves' hyperthyroidism and ophthalmopathy. Amplification yielded TCR beta CDR3 regions, with RNA transcripts as the source. Using the HTBI primer set, a first-round RT-PCR was run on the TCR CDR3. TCRdb re-derived calls from the multiplex PCR reads in MiXCR, one entry per CDR3 protein. The table has 600,000 or so distinct CDR3 sequences, approximately 15% seen once. Material for sequencing was blood. These receptors were collected from a woman in her forties or fifties with Graves' ophthalmopathy.

Of note for this clonotype: One end of the junction is discordant with germline, which a read error may explain. V gene TRBV28 combines with J gene TRBJ2-7; 7 positions match TRBD1. Per germline, CDR1 MDHEN and CDR2 SYDVKM. This CDR3 has 15 amino acids. The CDR3 is CAGSPGDRVLYEQYF. The CDR3 DNA is TGTGCCGGCAGTCCCGGAGACAGGGTCTTATACGAGCAGTACTTC.

This clonotype appeared many times. The V gene is TRBV28, the J gene TRBJ2-5; 12 bases align to TRBD2. The CDR3 is 15 residues long. V lost 5 bases, J lost 2 bases, and 3 bases stayed unmatched. Germline V gives CDR1 MDHEN, CDR2 SYDVKM. Here the CDR3 reads CASSVTSGGQETQYF. The CDR3 DNA follows: TGTGCCAGCAGTGTGACTAGCGGGGGACAAGAGACCCAGTACTTC.

This clonotype was observed many times. This chain connects TRBV2 to TRBJ2-1; 9 bases line up with TRBD2. In germline, CDR1 is SNHLY, CDR2 FYNNEI. Trimming at V came to 6 bases and at J to 6 bases, leaving 3 bases not matched to a gene. The CDR3 loop spans 13 amino acids. DNA of the CDR3: TGTGCCAGCAGGCTAGCGGGGATCAATGAGCAGTTCTTC. It codes for CASRLAGINEQFF.

This clonotype was detected many times. The chain uses TRBV5-1 and TRBJ2-1; TRBD1 matches at 7 bases. This CDR3 has 16 amino acids. CDR1 is SGHRS, CDR2 YFSETQ, per germline. With V trimmed by 4 bases and J by 0 bases, 7 bases remained unmatched. The CDR3 DNA is TGCGCCAGCAGCCCGACAGGGCCCCGCTCCTACAATGAGCAGTTCTTC. Protein sequence: CASSPTGPRSYNEQFF.

This clonotype occurred many times. The CDR3 DNA reads TGTGCCAGCAGCTTGGTGGGAGGGAACAATGAGCAGTTCTTC. It yields the protein CASSLVGGNNEQFF. The chain is built from TRBV5-4 and TRBJ2-1, with 7 positions matching TRBD2. J was trimmed by 5 bases and V by 0 bases; bases with no gene match: 2. The CDR3 length is 14 residues. The germline CDR1 and CDR2 sequences are SGHNT and YYREEE (reference sequence). Based on the CDR3 plus reference TRBV5-4 and TRBJ2-1, the full variable domain is ETGVTQSPTHLIKTRGQQVTLRCSSQSGHNTVSWYQQALGQGPQFIFQYYREEENGRGNFPPRFSGLQFPNYSSELNVNALELDDSALYLCASSLVGGNNEQFFGPGTRLTVL.

This clonotype was detected many times. The chain joins TRBV7-2 to TRBJ2-4; D is uncertain. V lost 4 bases and J lost 4, with 11 bases in between. Germline CDR1 is SGHTA and CDR2 is FQGNSA. The CDR3 covers 14 residues. DNA of the CDR3: TGTGCCAGCAGCTCGATCGACAAGAAAAACATTCAGTACTTC. It codes for CASSSIDKKNIQYF.

The genes are TRBV9 and TRBJ2-1; unclear D gene. Germline-derived CDR1 and CDR2 are SGDLS and YYNGEE. Trimming took off 3 bases at V and 2 bases at J, with 6 bases between the two ends. The CDR3 extends over 13 amino acids. CDR3 nucleotide sequence: TGTGCCAGCAGCGAGACCACCTACAATGAGCAGTTCTTC. Translating gives CASSETTYNEQFF.

At least ten counts were recorded for this clonotype. The chain links TRBV28 to TRBJ2-2, with no clear D. This CDR3 region has 14 residues. V was clipped by 7 bases and J by 0 bases, with 9 bases between them. Germline assignment: CDR1 MDHEN and CDR2 SYDVKM. The CDR3 DNA is TGTGCCAGCACGTTCCAGGCGAACACCGGGGAGCTGTTTTTT. Encoded protein: CASTFQANTGELFF.

This clonotype showed up many times. V usage is TRBV29-1 and J usage is TRBJ2-1; D may be TRBD1 (5 bases). This CDR3 contains 13 residues. V lost 2 bases and J lost 5, with 10 bases in between. CDR1 SQVTM and CDR2 ANQGSEA come from the germline V gene. CDR3 loop: CSVERTLDNEQFF. CDR3 DNA sequence: TGCAGCGTTGAAAGGACACTTGACAATGAGCAGTTCTTC.

The chain uses TRBV5-6 and TRBJ2-5; possibly TRBD1 for D (5 bases). The V and J ends lost 3 bases and 4 bases respectively, with 10 bases between them. The CDR3 loop spans 13 amino acids. Germline CDR1 is SGHDT and CDR2 is YYEEEE. As DNA, the CDR3 is TGTGCCAGCAGCTACCAGGGTAGAGAGACCCAGTACTTC. Protein sequence: CASSYQGRETQYF.

This clonotype was seen many times. The chain combines TRBV2 with TRBJ2-3; TRBD2 matches 13 bases. This CDR3 comprises 19 residues. V shed 5 bases and J 1 base; nucleotides not matched to a gene: 12. Germline V gives CDR1 SNHLY, CDR2 FYNNEI. CDR3 nucleotide sequence: TGTGCCAGCAGTCTACTAGCGGGAGGGTTACTTAGGGGCACAGATACGCAGTATTTT. Its protein product is CASSLLAGGLLRGTDTQYF.

This clonotype came up a few times. The chain links TRBV25-1 to TRBJ1-1; possibly TRBD1 for D (6 bases). This CDR3 spans 16 amino acids. Germline loops: CDR1 MGHDK, CDR2 SYGVNS. The V and J ends lost 0 bases and 0 bases respectively, with 11 bases between them. CDR3 nucleotide sequence: TGTGCCAGCAGTGAATATGGCGGACAGATGAACACTGAAGCTTTCTTT. The encoded protein is CASSEYGGQMNTEAFF.

This clonotype was counted only a few times. V gene TRBV20-1 combines with J gene TRBJ1-6; no definite D call. V was clipped by 3 bases and J by 6 bases, with 12 bases between them. CDR3 length: 14 amino acids. In germline, CDR1 is DFQATT, CDR2 SNEGSKA (reference sequence). CDR3 sequence: CSARLGQINSPLHF. The CDR3 bases are TGCAGTGCTAGGTTAGGGCAGATTAATTCACCCCTCCACTTT.

The gene calls are TRBV19 and TRBJ1-2; TRBD1 agrees at 8 bases. The CDR3 is 13 amino acids. Trimming at V came to 5 bases and at J to 8 bases, leaving 7 bases not matched to a gene. Germline-derived CDR1 and CDR2 are LNHDA and SQIVND (reference sequence). In nucleotides, the CDR3 is TGTGCCAGTAGTGCCCGGACAGGGATCGGCTACACCTTC. This gives the protein CASSARTGIGYTF.

V and J are TRBV6-9 and TRBJ2-7, with TRBD1 as a possible D gene (5 bases). V was clipped by 3 bases and J by 0 bases, with 9 bases between them. CDR1 and CDR2 (germline): MNHGY, SVAAGI. The CDR3 loop spans 14 amino acids. CDR3 loop: CASSYWQGSYEQYF. As DNA, the CDR3 is TGTGCCAGCAGTTACTGGCAGGGCTCCTACGAGCAGTACTTC.

This clonotype was seen ten or more times. The chain is built from TRBV12-3 or TRBV12-4 and TRBJ1-6; no definite D call. The V end was cut by 2 bases, the J end by 0 bases, with 11 bases between. The CDR3 length is 17 residues. As DNA, the CDR3 is TGTGCCAGCAGTTTAAGGTCCCCGAGCTCCTATAATTCACCCCTCCACTTT. It translates to CASSLRSPSSYNSPLHF.